These 23 T cell receptor beta chains came from one sample sequenced in a study of T cell responses to AZD1222 COVID-19 vaccine. Some clones are missing from TCRdb's copy, which holds only in-frame ones; the method was immunoSEQ multiplex PCR. The profile shows roughly 160,000 clones, around 94% of them singletons. The sample was peripheral blood, taken on day 0 of AZD1222 vaccination. The receptor source for this set is an adult in good health.

The rearrangement joins TRBV5-5 to TRBJ1-5, with TRBD1 as a possible D gene (6 bases). Germline V gene lookup returns CDR1 SGHKS and CDR2 YYEKEE (reference sequence). V gave up 1 base and J gave up 5 bases, with 16 bases separating them. The CDR3 length is 16 residues. CDR3 nucleotides: TGTGCCAGCAGCTTGTCGGCCCAAACAGGGCATCAGCCCCAGCATTTT. Protein product: CASSLSAQTGHQPQHF. The whole variable domain, filled in from reference TRBV5-5 and TRBJ1-5, reads DAGVTQSPTHLIKTRGQQVTLRCSPISGHKSVSWYQQVLGQGPQFIFQYYEKEERGRGNFPDRFSARQFPNYSSELNVNALLLGDSALYLCASSLSAQTGHQPQHFGDGTRLSIL.

The chain carries TRBV19 and TRBJ2-2; TRBD2 agrees at 10 bases. Germline V gene sequence: CDR1 LNHDA, CDR2 SQIVND (reference sequence). The CDR3 length is 17 residues. DNA for the CDR3: TGTGGGGGGCCTAGCGGGAGTAAACTCCCGAACACCGGGGAGCTGTTTTTT. Its translation is CGGPSGSKLPNTGELFF.

V and J are TRBV5-6 and TRBJ2-7; D may be TRBD2 (6 bases). The CDR3 is 16 amino acids. Germline V CDR1 and CDR2: SGHDT, YYEEEE. Deletions cut 4 bases from V and 4 bases from J, with 21 bases between. The CDR3 spells CASSQQGLAQTYEQYF. DNA of the CDR3: TGTGCCAGCAGCCAACAAGGGCTAGCGCAGACTTACGAGCAGTACTTC.

The chain has TRBV3-1 (or the pseudogene TRBV3-2) and TRBJ2-3; perhaps TRBD2 as D (6 bases). The V end was cut by 3 bases, the J end by 1 base, with 14 bases between. The CDR3 spans 16 residues. Germline loops: CDR1 LGHDT, CDR2 YNNKEL (reference sequence). The CDR3 reads CASSQQGVAGTDTQYF. The CDR3 coding sequence is TGTGCCAGCAGCCAGCAAGGGGTAGCGGGCACAGATACGCAGTATTTT.

The J gene is TRBJ1-1, the V gene TRBV12-3 or TRBV12-4; D unresolved. The CDR3 loop spans 12 amino acids. V was cut by 6 bases and J by 6 bases, with 11 bases left in between. The CDR3, as DNA: TGTGCCAGCAGCCAATTTACTCCTGAAGCTTTCTTT. It encodes CASSQFTPEAFF.

CDR3: CASSLVGQYEQFF. DNA for the CDR3: TGTGCCAGCAGCTTGGTGGGACAGTACGAGCAGTTCTTC. The chain carries TRBV11-2 and TRBJ2-1; 7 bases agree with TRBD1. V lost 3 bases to trimming and J lost 10 bases; unmatched junction nucleotides: 6. CDR3 length: 13 amino acids. Germline V gene data show CDR1 as SGHAT and CDR2 as FQNNGV.

V gene TRBV15 combines with J gene TRBJ2-1; a possible D gene is TRBD2 (6 bases). The CDR3 is 12 amino acids. Germline V gene lookup returns CDR1 LNHNV and CDR2 YYDKDF (reference sequence). V lost 6 bases, J lost 13 bases, and 16 bases lay in between. This CDR3 is CATSRTRDFQFF. CDR3 DNA sequence: TGTGCCACCAGTCGAACCCGGGACTTCCAGTTCTTC.

The chain uses TRBV12-3 or TRBV12-4 and TRBJ1-1, with D possibly matching TRBD1 (6 bases). This CDR3 comprises 13 residues. V lost 2 bases, J lost 7 bases, and 11 bases lay in between. The CDR3 is CASSLYGQNEAFF. Written as DNA, the CDR3 is TGTGCCAGCAGTTTATACGGACAGAATGAAGCTTTCTTT.

The chain recombines TRBV14 with TRBJ2-3; possibly TRBD1 or TRBD2 for D (5 bases each). Germline values: CDR1 SGHDN, CDR2 FVKESK. The CDR3 extends over 14 amino acids. V lost 1 base and J 4 bases, leaving 9 bases between the germline ends. CDR3 residues: CASSQVRGADTQYF. CDR3 coding DNA: TGTGCCAGCAGCCAAGTACGAGGGGCAGATACGCAGTATTTT.

This clone was detected only a few times. V usage is TRBV25-1 and J usage is TRBJ1-1, with a possible D match to TRBD1 (6 bases). In germline, CDR1 is MGHDK, CDR2 SYGVNS. The CDR3 is made up of 16 amino acids. V dropped 2 bases and J dropped 0 bases, with 13 bases sitting between them. CDR3 in amino acids: CASSEPTDSMNTEAFF. In DNA form, the CDR3 reads TGTGCCAGCAGTGAACCTACGGACAGCATGAACACTGAAGCTTTCTTT.

The CDR3 loop reads CASSLAGRNTEAFF. The DNA of the CDR3 is TGCGCCAGCAGCTTGGCGGGTAGGAACACTGAAGCTTTCTTT. This chain joins TRBV5-1 and TRBJ1-1; D unresolved. The CDR3 is 14 amino acids. The germline gives CDR1 SGHRS, CDR2 YFSETQ. V was pared by 0 bases and J by 1 base, with 7 bases between.

V and J are TRBV12-5 and TRBJ2-5; D remains unclear. Deletions cut 6 bases from V and 2 bases from J, with 10 bases between. Germline loops: CDR1 LGHNT, CDR2 FRNRAP. The CDR3 loop spans 13 amino acids. CDR3 sequence (DNA): TGTGCTAGTGGCAAGTTGGGGCAAGAGACCCAGTACTTC. Its translation: CASGKLGQETQYF.

The CDR3 loop reads CASSFLAVLDEQFF. The CDR3 DNA sequence: TGTGCCAGCAGCTTCCTAGCAGTCCTCGATGAGCAGTTCTTC. V gene TRBV2 combines with J gene TRBJ2-1, with TRBD2 as a possible D gene (5 bases). Germline CDR1 and CDR2: SNHLY and FYNNEI. Trimming stripped 6 bases from V and 8 bases from J, with 17 bases between. The CDR3 extends over 14 amino acids. The whole variable domain, filled in from reference TRBV2 and TRBJ2-1, reads EPEVTQTPSHQVTQMGQEVILRCVPISNHLYFYWYRQILGQKVEFLVSFYNNEISEKSEIFDDQFSVERPDGSNFTLKIRSTKLEDSAMYFCASSFLAVLDEQFFGPGTRLTVL.

The chain is built from TRBV12-3 or TRBV12-4 and TRBJ1-1; no clear D. Trimming pared 3 bases from V and 1 base from J, leaving 6 bases between. This CDR3 is 13 amino acids long. Written as DNA, the CDR3 is TGTGCCAGCAGTTTCACCCAGAACACTGAAGCTTTCTTT. Amino acids: CASSFTQNTEAFF.

This clone showed up just a few times. V is TRBV10-3 and J is TRBJ1-1; possibly TRBD1 for D (5 bases). Trimming took off 0 bases at V and 1 base at J, with 9 bases between the two ends. The CDR3 sequence is 15 residues long. CDR1 is ENHRY and CDR2 is SYGVKD in the germline V gene. The DNA of the CDR3 is TGTGCCATCAGTGAGTCCACGGGGGGGAACACTGAAGCTTTCTTT. Amino acid sequence: CAISESTGGNTEAFF.

J is TRBJ2-7 and V is TRBV28; D unresolved. This CDR3 has 13 amino acids. The V end lost 3 bases, the J end lost 2 bases, and 8 bases lay between the germline ends. The germline V gene encodes CDR1 MDHEN and CDR2 SYDVKM. The CDR3 sequence: CASSLNFPYEQYF. CDR3 coding DNA: TGTGCCAGCAGTTTGAACTTTCCCTACGAGCAGTACTTC.

The chain links TRBV6-5 to TRBJ2-7; D may correspond to TRBD1 or TRBD2 (5 bases each). Germline lookup yields CDR1 MNHEY and CDR2 SVGAGI. The CDR3 is 14 residues long. V was shortened by 6 bases and J by 0 bases, with 12 bases between the two germline ends. In DNA, the CDR3 is TGTGCCAGCAGCGGGGCGCCGCCCTCCTACGAGCAGTACTTC. This sequence encodes CASSGAPPSYEQYF.

V and J are TRBV6-2 or TRBV6-3 and TRBJ2-1, with 14 bases fitting TRBD2. Per germline, CDR1 MNHEY and CDR2 SVGEGT. After removal of 6 bases from V and 9 bases from J, the junction contained 7 bases not matched to a gene. This CDR3 is 15 amino acids long. CDR3 sequence (DNA): TGTGCCAGCAGCTCGGGACTAGCGGGAGTAGCTGAGCAGTTCTTC. Its protein is CASSSGLAGVAEQFF.

This rearrangement joins TRBV11-3 to TRBJ1-2, with 7 bases aligning to TRBD1. The germline CDR1 and CDR2 sequences are SGHNT and YENEEA. The V gene end was trimmed by 8 bases and the J gene end by 10 bases; junction bases not matched to a gene: 13. The CDR3 covers 13 residues. CDR3 sequence reads: CASGGAGGGDYTF. The CDR3 DNA reads TGTGCCAGCGGAGGCGCAGGGGGTGGGGACTACACCTTC.

The chain uses TRBV19 and TRBJ1-5; D is ambiguous. The CDR3 extends over 13 amino acids. The V and J ends lost 8 bases and 5 bases respectively, with 13 bases between them. CDR1 is LNHDA and CDR2 is SQIVND in the germline V gene (reference sequence). The CDR3 DNA reads as TGTGCCAGTGATAACTCGGTCTATCAGCCCCAGCATTTT. As protein: CASDNSVYQPQHF.

The rearrangement uses TRBV2 and TRBJ1-1, with TRBD1 as a possible D gene (6 bases). Germline CDR1 and CDR2: SNHLY and FYNNEI. V lost 1 base to trimming and J lost 10 bases, with 19 bases between them. The CDR3 sequence is 15 residues long. The CDR3 DNA follows: TGTGCCAGCAGTGAAGGGACAGCTAGTCTCGCCAGAGCTTTCTTT. Protein sequence: CASSEGTASLARAFF.

This chain joins TRBV11-2 and TRBJ1-1; D is ambiguous. This CDR3 spans 12 amino acids. Trimming pared 3 bases from V and 6 bases from J, leaving 8 bases between. Germline V gives CDR1 SGHAT, CDR2 FQNNGV. This CDR3 is CASSLARAEAFF. DNA for the CDR3: TGTGCCAGCAGCTTGGCCCGGGCTGAAGCTTTCTTT.

This rearrangement joins TRBV7-9 to TRBJ2-7; 8 nucleotides align to TRBD1. V was clipped by 5 bases and J by 4 bases; unmatched bases: 19. Germline values: CDR1 SEHNR, CDR2 FQNEAQ (reference sequence). The CDR3 consists of 18 residues. CDR3 protein: CASSPPPRTGKRRYEQYF. The CDR3 bases are TGTGCCAGCAGCCCGCCCCCCCGGACAGGGAAACGAAGATACGAGCAGTACTTC.